The present TCR beta chain was sequenced within a study of OX40 agonist ivuxolimab in advanced cancers. As for the study in general: Patients took ivuxolimab, an agonistic anti-OX40 (CD134) antibody. In three patients, partial responses were observed, one with hepatocellular carcinoma and two with cutaneous melanoma. Study-level findings and limits: The antigen specificity of the peripheral T cells (those that were expanded) was not determined. Mean expanded clone counts were higher in CD8+ than CD4+ T cells.

The table came from immunoSEQ multiplex PCR; TCRdb's copy has only in-frame clones and leaves some out. Among 70,000 to 75,000 clones listed, 85% to 90% were seen once. CDR3 length equals 16 residues. The germline V gene has CDR1 MNHNS and CDR2 SASEGT. Trimming cost V 4 bases and J 1 base, with 17 bases left between them. As to this clone: Its antigen is undetermined.

The rearrangement uses TRBV6-1 and TRBJ2-7; D may be TRBD2 (6 bases). Sample: CD4+ or CD8+ T cells sorted from blood, taken in a trial of the OX40 agonist ivuxolimab. The sequence derives from an adult with an advanced solid tumor such as melanoma, head and neck, liver or kidney cancer. CDR3: CASSGPLAVFSYEQYF. In DNA form, the CDR3 reads TGTGCCAGCAGTGGGCCCTTAGCGGTATTTTCCTACGAGCAGTACTTC.